This is a list of T cell receptor beta chains from one sample in a study of T cells in Graves' hyperthyroidism and ophthalmopathy. Each CDR3 protein gets one entry after TCRdb re-called the multiplex PCR reads with MiXCR. The sample has 75,000 to 100,000 distinct CDR3 sequences; about 51% are singletons. The specimen sequenced was blood. The source of these receptors is a woman in her forties with Graves' hyperthyroidism. Both conserved end residues are part of each CDR3. The D gene is left open where the match is weak. Not all rows give a size; the values are once, few, many and, for expanded clones, a class.

v_call	j_call	clone_size	d_call	cdr3_nt	cdr3_aa
TRBV10-3	TRBJ1-2	-	-	TGTGCCATCAAGGCGTCGATCCGCAACCTTACCTATGGCTACACCTTC	CAIKASIRNLTYGYTF
TRBV29-1	TRBJ1-2	once	-	TGCAGCGTTGGACTAGCGGGAGTGACATCGGTTAACTATGGCTACACCTTC	CSVGLAGVTSVNYGYTF
TRBV29-1	TRBJ1-1	-	TRBD1	TGCAGCGTTGGGACAGGGAGGTACACTGAAGCTTTCTTT	CSVGTGRYTEAFF
TRBV20-1	TRBJ2-7	many	-	TGCAGTGCTGGCAGGGACACCTACGAGCAGTACTTC	CSAGRDTYEQYF
TRBV19	TRBJ1-5	many	-	TGTGCCAGTAGTATAGGGGTAGTCGCATCGGGCAATCAGCCCCAGCATTTT	CASSIGVVASGNQPQHF
TRBV7-6	TRBJ1-1	many	TRBD1	TGTGCCAGCAGCGCTAAAGGGGGCATCACTGAAGCTTTCTTT	CASSAKGGITEAFF
TRBV10-3	TRBJ2-5	-	TRBD1	TGTGCCATCAGTGAGCTTTACAGGGGACGGACTGAAGTTGAGACCCAGTACTTC	CAISELYRGRTEVETQYF
TRBV2	TRBJ1-4	-	TRBD1	TGTGCCAGCAGTGAACTCCTAGGGACAGGGGAACTGTTTTTT	CASSELLGTGELFF
TRBV2	TRBJ2-7	-	-	TGTGCCAGCAGTGAATTACGTGGATTCGGCTACGAGCAGTACTTC	CASSELRGFGYEQYF
TRBV7-2	TRBJ1-5	-	-	TGTGCCAGCAGTTTTGGTGTGGAAAGCTCCTACGAGCATTTT	CASSFGVESSYEHF
TRBV2	TRBJ2-7	many	-	TGTGCCAGCACCCCACGTGGGGAGCAGTACTTC	CASTPRGEQYF
TRBV5-1	TRBJ2-2	many	TRBD2	TGCGCCAGCAAACGGACTAGCGAGGTCGGGGAGCTGTTTTTT	CASKRTSEVGELFF
TRBV7-8	TRBJ1-2	-	TRBD1	TGTGCCAGCAGCTCCCGACAGGGGGTAATCGGGGAGCACTATGGCTACACCTTC	CASSSRQGVIGEHYGYTF
TRBV4-2	TRBJ2-5	many	-	TGTGCCAGCAGCCAAGCAGGCATGGAGACCCAGTACTTC	CASSQAGMETQYF
TRBV7-2	TRBJ1-1	many	-	TGTGCCAGCGGTTGGGCGGGGAACACTGAAGCTTTCTTT	CASGWAGNTEAFF
TRBV24-1	TRBJ2-5	-	TRBD1	TGTGCCACCAGTGAAAGGACAGGGGCTGAGACCCAGTACTTC	CATSERTGAETQYF
TRBV29-1	TRBJ2-6	-	-	TGCAGCGTGGCGGGTGCCTACGTCCTGACTTTC	CSVAGAYVLTF
TRBV7-2	TRBJ1-5	many	TRBD1	TGTGCCAGCCCCAGGGGGCAGATCAATCAGCCCCAGCATTTT	CASPRGQINQPQHF
TRBV10-3	TRBJ1-4	-	-	TGTGCCATCAGGGGCACCAGGGGTGAAAAACTGTTTTTT	CAIRGTRGEKLFF
TRBV20-1	TRBJ2-7	-	TRBD2	TGCAGTGCTAGATCGGGGACTAGCTCCTACGAGCAGTACTTC	CSARSGTSSYEQYF
TRBV24-1	TRBJ1-2	-	TRBD1	TGTGCCACCAGTGACCCCACAGGGGAGGCTGGCTACACCTTC	CATSDPTGEAGYTF
TRBV5-1	TRBJ2-7	-	-	TGCGCCAGCAGCGTACGACAGCCATCGACCTACGAGCAGTACTTC	CASSVRQPSTYEQYF
TRBV5-5	TRBJ1-4	-	-	TGTGCCAGCAGCTTGGGGGGGGCGAAGGAAAAACTGTTTTTT	CASSLGGAKEKLFF
TRBV4-2	TRBJ2-7	once	TRBD2	TGTGCCAGCAGCCAAGCTAGCGGGTACGAGCAGTACTTC	CASSQASGYEQYF
TRBV10-3	TRBJ2-7	once	TRBD1	TGTGCCATCAGGGACAGGACCTACGAGCAGTACTTC	CAIRDRTYEQYF
TRBV7-2	TRBJ1-1	many	-	TGTGCCAGCAGCCTCCCTGGTGGTGCTGAAGCTTTCTTT	CASSLPGGAEAFF
TRBV7-9	TRBJ1-2	-	-	TGTGCCAGCAGCCATTCCGGGACGGACAATAACTATGGCTACACCTTC	CASSHSGTDNNYGYTF
TRBV9	TRBJ2-7	many	-	TGTGCCAGCAGCGTAGATGGGGCGAGCTACGAGCAGTACTTC	CASSVDGASYEQYF
TRBV19	TRBJ1-1	many	-	TGTGCCAGCTCGATCGGCCTCCAGAACACTGAAGCTTTCTTT	CASSIGLQNTEAFF
TRBV4-1	TRBJ2-2	many	-	TGCGCCAGCAGCCAAGAGGAGGGGAACACCGGGGAGCTGTTTTTT	CASSQEEGNTGELFF
TRBV7-2	TRBJ2-5	-	TRBD1	TGTGCCAGCAGCATGAGACAGGGGCAAGAGACCCAGTACTTC	CASSMRQGQETQYF
TRBV10-3	TRBJ1-1	-	TRBD1	TGTGCCATCAGTGGGACAGGCAAAGCTTTCTTT	CAISGTGKAFF
TRBV20-1	TRBJ1-1	many	-	TGCAGTGCTACGGACCCCTATTCCACTGAAGCTTTCTTT	CSATDPYSTEAFF
TRBV12-3/TRBV12-4	TRBJ1-2	-	-	TGTGCCAGCAGTGGGGATGGCTACACCTTC	CASSGDGYTF
TRBV12-3/TRBV12-4	TRBJ1-1	many	TRBD1	TGTGCCAGCAGGGAGGGGGCCGAAGCTTTCTTT	CASREGAEAFF
TRBV5-4	TRBJ1-2	-	-	TGTGCCAGCAGCTTGTGGGGCACTGAAGCTTTCTATGGCTACACCTTC	CASSLWGTEAFYGYTF
TRBV29-1	TRBJ1-4	few	TRBD1	TGCAGCGTAGGAACAGGGGGCGTTGAAAAACTGTTTTTT	CSVGTGGVEKLFF
TRBV20-1	TRBJ2-7	once	TRBD2	TGCAGTGCTAGCCTGGGACTAGCGGGAGGGAACGAGCAGTACTTC	CSASLGLAGGNEQYF
TRBV15	TRBJ2-5	-	TRBD1	TGTGCCACCAGCAGTCGGGACAGGGGGCACCAAGAGACCCAGTACTTC	CATSSRDRGHQETQYF
TRBV7-9	TRBJ2-2	many	TRBD2	TGTGCCAGCAGCTTGACTAGCGGGAAGTCCGGGGAGCTGTTTTTT	CASSLTSGKSGELFF
TRBV11-2	TRBJ1-1	-	TRBD1	TGTGCCAGCCGGGACAGCCTTAACACTGAAGCTTTCTTT	CASRDSLNTEAFF
TRBV9	TRBJ2-5	-	-	TGTGCCAGCAGCCCGAGGGGAGATCAAGAGACCCAGTACTTC	CASSPRGDQETQYF
TRBV7-2	TRBJ2-7	-	TRBD2	TGTGCCAGCAGCCAAGACGGTAGCGGGAGCGGGTACGAGCAGTACTTC	CASSQDGSGSGYEQYF
TRBV7-2	TRBJ2-7	-	TRBD2	TGTGCCAGCAGGAGGGCGGGGGCCTACGAGCAGTACTTC	CASRRAGAYEQYF
TRBV7-2	TRBJ2-7	-	TRBD2	TGTGCCAGCAGCTTGACTAGCTGGGGGACCTACGAGCAGTACTTC	CASSLTSWGTYEQYF
TRBV6-6	TRBJ1-5	few	-	TGTGCCAGCAGTTCAGGACATAGCTCCAATCAGCCCCAGCATTTT	CASSSGHSSNQPQHF
TRBV11-3	TRBJ2-2	many	-	TGTGCCAGCAGCCAAACCACAGACACCGGGGAGCTGTTTTTT	CASSQTTDTGELFF
TRBV20-1	TRBJ1-2	-	TRBD1	TGCAGTGCTAGGACAGGGCGGTTGTACACCTTC	CSARTGRLYTF
TRBV7-2	TRBJ2-2	many	-	TGTGCCAGCAGCTTAGACCGGGTGCGAACCGGGGAGCTGTTTTTT	CASSLDRVRTGELFF
TRBV20-1	TRBJ2-5	-	TRBD2	TGCAGTGCCGTACTAGCGGGCTGGCAAGAGACCCAGTACTTC	CSAVLAGWQETQYF
TRBV19	TRBJ1-2	-	-	TGTGTCAGTAGTACTCGGACAGTTGCCTTC	CVSSTRTVAF
TRBV29-1	TRBJ2-7	-	TRBD2	TGCAGCGTCCCTGGGGGGACTAGCGGGAGGGCCCCCGAGCAGTACTTC	CSVPGGTSGRAPEQYF
TRBV15	TRBJ1-2	many	TRBD1	TGTGCCACCAGCGGGGGACAGGCCATCGGTAGACGCTACACCTTC	CATSGGQAIGRRYTF
TRBV5-1	TRBJ1-2	many	-	TGCGCCAGCAGCCCTGGGGACACAAGCGCTTACTATGGCTACACCTTC	CASSPGDTSAYYGYTF